Below are 2 T cell receptor beta chains sequenced from a single sample in a study of blood T cell repertoires in COVID-19. Using immunoSEQ multiplex PCR, the repertoire was profiled, and TCRdb retains in-frame clones only, with some absent. The repertoire holds 90,000 to 130,000 clones, with around 76% as singletons. The sample consisted of peripheral blood. The receptors originated from an elderly woman with acute or convalescent COVID-19.

The CDR3: CSIRGNTEAFF. DNA for the CDR3: TGCAGCATAAGGGGGAACACTGAAGCTTTCTTT. The rearrangement links TRBV29-1 to TRBJ1-1, with D possibly being TRBD1 (5 bases). The CDR3 is 11 residues long. The germline CDR1 and CDR2 sequences are SQVTM and ANQGSEA. Trimming stripped 8 bases from V and 1 base from J, with 8 bases between.

The V gene is TRBV18, the J gene TRBJ1-3, with D tentatively TRBD1 (5 bases). In germline, CDR1 is KGHSH, CDR2 LQKENI. The CDR3 totals 17 residues. Trimming took 6 bases from V and 2 from J, leaving 20 bases between them. CDR3 residues: CASSQTGQGLPGNTIYF. CDR3 in DNA: TGTGCCAGCTCCCAAACCGGGCAGGGTCTCCCTGGAAACACCATATATTTT.